This T cell receptor beta chain was captured in a study of beta chain features in type 1 diabetes (dated by TCRdb to between 2017 and 2018). Background on the whole study: Mean age, gender distribution, total cell number and subset yield were not different between patients and healthy donors. A total of under 120,000,000 sorted cells were examined across all samples, and RNA yield correlated strongly with the number of cells per subset. In the study, recently diagnosed type 1 diabetes patients and matched healthy donors were compared on the TCRB repertoires of their sorted circulating CD4+ T cell subsets. Naive and central memory subsets were obtained from all 30 or so donors, but regulatory and stem cell-like memory subsets were isolated from only 8 patients and roughly 8 healthy donors.

Overall study outcomes, separate from this receptor: Naive, central memory and regulatory TCRB repertoires appeared to be more similar among patients than among healthy donors. Because small numbers of individuals were included in the HLA sub-analyses, any influence of HLA type on TCRB rearrangement was left unresolved. Type 1 diabetes patients showed a moderate but significant shortening of TCRB CDR3 length in all four CD4+ subsets. Because cDNA was sequenced instead of genomic DNA, activated cells with high expression could be over-represented, although the groups did not differ in activation or CD3 levels. At VDJ recombination sites, type 1 diabetes patients had fewer insertions and more deleted nucleotides, which implies abnormalities in thymic rearrangement. Shorter templates might be favored by PCR, yet because patient and control samples were amplified and corrected together, any such skew would affect both groups equally.

V and J lose 3 bases and 1 base, and a span of 10 bases separates them. CDR1 and CDR2, looked up from the germline V gene, are KGHSH and LQKENI. The CDR3 runs 15 amino acids, cysteine and phenylalanine included. Kept here is only the CDR3 DNA, which spans 45 bases and is read in frame from base 1. The entire isolated RNA was reverse transcribed using the High Capacity cDNA Reverse Transcription Kit, and thus expressed TCRB transcripts were sequenced. Deep immunoSEQ sequencing was applied to naive, central memory and regulatory T cell samples, giving an average of about 3.8 million total reads per sample. Sorted cells were lysed in RLT buffer and RNA was extracted with DNase-treated RNeasy Micro or Mini kits, depending on cell number. To prevent cross-contamination, each cell subset was processed individually, whereas patient and healthy donor samples were processed jointly. The immunoSEQ multiplex PCR was used to amplify TCRB sequences from cDNA, yielding 87-bp fragments that span the CDR3 region. Sequencing of the amplicons was performed on the Illumina HiSeq platform. In the original analysis: PCR bias was computationally corrected using synthetic template baselines, reads within Hamming distance 2 were collapsed, and singletons that could not be merged were discarded. Reads were aligned against IMGT to assign V, D and J genes, CDR3 length and insertions or deletions at six rearrangement sites. Within each subset, clonotype counts were normalized to sorted cell number, after which true diversity and Gini coefficients were computed with the tcR R package. The overlap coefficient, calculated on TCRB nucleotide sequences, was used to quantify repertoire sharing. Out-of-frame TCRB sequences from naive cells were analyzed as a proxy for the pre-selection repertoire. What TCRdb holds here is the immuneACCESS table cut down to in-frame rearrangements. Part of the clones is not present; checked against another copy, under half of the missing clones reflect an unresolved V gene, and the others are unexplained. That table gives V, J and clone size, and the DNA gave D and trimming. This sample comprises roughly 370,000 clones, approximately 15% of them detected only once. Together, the top ten hold around 0.039% of the sample.

On this clone: Its recognized antigen is unknown. No base quality values were provided; no much bigger clone lies one nucleotide off.

A single peripheral blood draw of around 120 mL on average was collected from each donor into heparinised tubes. A BD FACSAria II and a panel including CD45RO, CCR7, CD25, CD127, CD95 and CD27 were used to sort naive, central memory, regulatory and stem cell-like memory CD4+ T cells. Every sorted population had a purity above 95%. PBMCs were isolated immediately by Lymphoprep density gradient centrifugation and stained directly without culture. Samples were stained and sorted in pairs, with one healthy donor and one patient per experiment, so that batch effects were minimized. The sequenced sample was naive CD4+ T cells from blood. The cell subset or site label corresponds to: true naive CD4+ T cells. The chain employs TRBV18 and TRBJ2-1; there is no confident call for the D gene. The sequence derives from a young man in good health. The DNA reads TGTGCCAGCTCACCTATCGACATGTCCTACAATGAGCAGTTCTTC. It translates as CASSPIDMSYNEQFF.